The rows below give T cell receptor beta chains drawn from one sample of a study of blood T cell repertoires in COVID-19. Method: immunoSEQ multiplex PCR; TCRdb's copy keeps in-frame clones and lacks some. The repertoire holds under 350,000 clones, roughly 89% seen once, with about 2% in the top ten. What was sequenced was PBMCs or T cells enriched from blood (not recorded which). Source of these receptors: a woman aged 55-75 years who had recovered from COVID-19. Both conserved end residues are part of each CDR3. The D gene is left open where the match is weak.

V gene	D gene	J gene	CDR3 protein
TRBV11-2	.	TRBJ1-6	CASMGGSYNSPLHF
TRBV5-8	TRBD2	TRBJ2-2	CASSLRRTSDTGELFF
TRBV7-7	.	TRBJ1-1	CASSPWTELNTEAFF
TRBV29-1	TRBD1	TRBJ2-5	CSKTGGGETQYF
TRBV30	.	TRBJ1-2	CAWSPGLTNYGYTF
TRBV27	.	TRBJ2-7	CASSLPPVQTWVQYF
TRBV5-1	.	TRBJ1-2	CASRALLGTSYGYTF
TRBV11-2	.	TRBJ1-6	CASSSGVYNSPLHF
TRBV5-1	.	TRBJ1-4	CASSLQSLNEKLFF
TRBV7-6	TRBD1	TRBJ1-1	CASSANPGTEYTEAFF
TRBV4-1	.	TRBJ2-1	CASSQEARLTGSYNEQFF
TRBV7-9	.	TRBJ1-3	CASSLVRDETRANTIYF
TRBV5-1	.	TRBJ2-1	CASSFASSYNEQFF
TRBV5-6	.	TRBJ1-1	CASTRTQGTSSDAFF
TRBV27	.	TRBJ1-2	CASSLVSIDGERYTF
TRBV6-6	.	TRBJ2-1	CASSYGGSYNEQFF
TRBV28	TRBD1	TRBJ2-7	CASRFQGAYEQYF
TRBV9	.	TRBJ1-1	CASSVEYRLAPTEAFF
TRBV7-6	TRBD2	TRBJ2-1	CASSFGGTEYNEQFF
TRBV19	TRBD2	TRBJ2-4	CASSPRRGGIAKNIQYF
TRBV5-1	TRBD2	TRBJ2-7	CASSLAAGGIVEQYF
TRBV6-5	TRBD2	TRBJ2-7	CASGRGTYEQYF
TRBV28	TRBD2	TRBJ2-7	CASTGLAGAYEQYF
TRBV27	.	TRBJ1-5	CASTQRQGGQPQHF
TRBV5-1	.	TRBJ2-2	CASSSYSTGELFF
TRBV6-5	.	TRBJ1-4	CASSYSGWANEKLFF
TRBV5-1	.	TRBJ1-2	CASRSTGWSGYTF
TRBV30	.	TRBJ1-4	CAWSPGSSSNEKLFF
TRBV5-1	.	TRBJ2-7	CASRRDAYEQYF
TRBV5-1	TRBD1	TRBJ1-1	CASTISGTGNTEAFF
TRBV2	.	TRBJ1-2	CASTNGQFPYGYTF
TRBV21-1	.	TRBJ2-7	CASIRSRDRGINEQYF
TRBV7-8	TRBD2	TRBJ2-1	CASSFGLVNEQFF
TRBV4-1	.	TRBJ1-5	CASSQDFGARNQPQHF
TRBV18	.	TRBJ1-1	CASSPPSGRTEAFF
TRBV7-9	TRBD1	TRBJ2-7	CASSPSTGIEQYF
TRBV28	.	TRBJ1-6	CASSLQGPSYNSPLHF